Listed below are T cell receptor beta chains from one sample, sequenced in a study of shared clonotypes between healthy human individuals. Method: immunoSEQ multiplex PCR; TCRdb's copy keeps in-frame clones and lacks some. The sample gives over 2 million clones, over 85% of which show up once; more than 0.1% is in the top ten. Input material: naive CD4+ T cells sorted from blood. These receptors came from a man younger than 35 in good health. The CDR3 runs from the conserved cysteine through the conserved F or W. The D gene is left open where the match is weak. The size field is filled for only some rows; it gives once, few, many or a size class.

V gene	J gene	D gene	clone size	CDR3 DNA	CDR3 protein
TRBV11-3	TRBJ2-1	-	-	TGTGCCAGCAGCCCTGCCAGGTCCTACAATGAGCAGTTCTTC	CASSPARSYNEQFF
TRBV5-1	TRBJ1-1	-	-	TGCGCCAGCAGCTTGCGCCGGGGACTGAACACTGAAGCTTTCTTT	CASSLRRGLNTEAFF
TRBV11-3	TRBJ2-7	-	-	TGTGCCAGCAGCTTATCTCAGCGGCCCTACGAGCAGTACTTC	CASSLSQRPYEQYF
TRBV5-4	TRBJ1-2	-	-	TGTGCCAGCAGCGGCGCAGGCATGGGGTATGGCTACACCTTC	CASSGAGMGYGYTF
TRBV5-1	TRBJ1-1	-	-	TGCGCCAGCAGCTTAGGTCCCGACAGGTGGGTCATGAACACTGAAGCTTTCTTT	CASSLGPDRWVMNTEAFF
TRBV4-1	TRBJ1-5	-	-	TGCGCCAGCAGCCAAGGGAAAGGGGAGAGCAATCAGCCCCAGCATTTT	CASSQGKGESNQPQHF
TRBV5-6	TRBJ2-7	TRBD2	-	TGTGCCAGCAGCTTGGCATGGGGGGGCGAGCAGTACTTC	CASSLAWGGEQYF
TRBV5-1	TRBJ2-2	-	-	TGCGCCAGCAGCTCCCACGAGGGTAACACCGGGGAGCTGTTTTTT	CASSSHEGNTGELFF
TRBV30	TRBJ1-1	-	-	TGTGCCTGGAGTATGGACACCACAGGCGGGACTGAAGCTTTCTTT	CAWSMDTTGGTEAFF
TRBV6-1	TRBJ1-5	-	-	TGTGCCAGCAGTGAACTGAGGGGTGATAATCAGCCCCAGCATTTT	CASSELRGDNQPQHF
TRBV6-5	TRBJ2-7	-	-	TGTGCCAGCAGTTACTCGATTGCGGGGAGCTCCTACGAGCAGTACTTC	CASSYSIAGSSYEQYF
TRBV5-6	TRBJ1-5	-	-	TGTGCCAGCAGCTTGGACAGGGATCAGCCCCAGCATTTT	CASSLDRDQPQHF
TRBV7-2	TRBJ2-1	TRBD2	-	TGTGCCAGCATGTCTACCGGGACTATCTACAATGAGCAGTTCTTC	CASMSTGTIYNEQFF
TRBV5-1	TRBJ2-7	TRBD2	-	TGCGCCAGCAGCTTGAGGACTAGCGTCCACGAGCAGTACTTC	CASSLRTSVHEQYF
TRBV27	TRBJ2-1	TRBD2	-	TGTGCCAGCAGCTCTTTACGTAGCGGGAGCTCCTACAATGAGCAGTTCTTC	CASSSLRSGSSYNEQFF
TRBV5-4	TRBJ2-5	-	-	TGTGCCAGCAGCTTGGTCCAGGGGGAGACCCAGTACTTC	CASSLVQGETQYF
TRBV5-1	TRBJ1-6	TRBD1	-	TGCGCCAGCAGCAAGGGGACAGGAGAGGGTGGTTCACCCCTCCACTTT	CASSKGTGEGGSPLHF
TRBV5-1	TRBJ1-5	-	-	TGCGCCAGCAGCTTGGATGGACTTCAGCCCCAGCATTTT	CASSLDGLQPQHF
TRBV2	TRBJ1-1	-	-	TGTGCCAGCACTTCGGAGGGCCTGAACACTGAAGCTTTCTTT	CASTSEGLNTEAFF
TRBV7-2	TRBJ2-7	-	-	TGTGCCAGCAGCTTAGATCGACAGGCCACCGAGCAGTACTTC	CASSLDRQATEQYF
TRBV25-1	TRBJ1-5	TRBD1	-	TGTGCCAGCAGTGGGGGGTCTTACAGGGGAGGCCAGCCCCAGCATTTT	CASSGGSYRGGQPQHF
TRBV5-1	TRBJ2-5	TRBD2	-	TGCGCCAGCAGCTTGGCACTAGCGGGAACCCAAGAGACCCAGTACTTC	CASSLALAGTQETQYF
TRBV7-2	TRBJ1-4	-	-	TGTGCCAGCAGCTTGGGAGGGGCCGAAAAACTGTTTTTT	CASSLGGAEKLFF
TRBV27	TRBJ1-5	TRBD1	-	TGTGCCAGCCGTAGACAGGGACCTAGCAATCAGCCCCAGCATTTT	CASRRQGPSNQPQHF
TRBV7-8	TRBJ2-3	-	-	TGTGCCAGCAGCCTAGATCCCCGGACTGAGCAGTATTTT	CASSLDPRTEQYF
TRBV9	TRBJ2-2	TRBD1	-	TGTGCCAGCAGGACAGGGACAGGGGTTGGCACCGGGGAGCTGTTTTTT	CASRTGTGVGTGELFF
TRBV7-2	TRBJ2-2	-	-	TGTGCCAGCAGCTTAGTTCGGACTAATACCCCGAGGAACACCGGGGAGCTGTTTTTT	CASSLVRTNTPRNTGELFF
TRBV6-1	TRBJ1-5	-	-	TGTGCCAGCAGTGAAATATCAGGGCAGCCCCAGCATTTT	CASSEISGQPQHF
TRBV9	TRBJ2-7	TRBD2	-	TGTGCCAGCAGCGTAGGCGGGGGACCTTTGTACGAGCAGTACTTC	CASSVGGGPLYEQYF
TRBV4-2	TRBJ2-7	-	once	TGTGCCAGCAGCCAAGACCTATTAGACAGTTACTACGAGCAGTACTTC	CASSQDLLDSYYEQYF
TRBV30	TRBJ2-3	TRBD2	-	TGTGCCTGGAGTACCCGGAATAGCGGGGGTACAGATACGCAGTATTTT	CAWSTRNSGGTDTQYF
TRBV5-1	TRBJ1-4	-	few	TGCGCCAGCAGCTTAGGGGGTTTCACGCAGCGAAAACTGTTTTTT	CASSLGGFTQRKLFF
TRBV18	TRBJ1-1	-	-	TGTGCCAGCTCAAATATTGGTGGCACTGAAGCTTTCTTT	CASSNIGGTEAFF
TRBV29-1	TRBJ2-3	-	-	TGCAGCGTGGTCGAGGGGTATTTAGCAGATACGCAGTATTTT	CSVVEGYLADTQYF
TRBV27	TRBJ2-2	-	-	TGTGCCAGCAGACCCTCTCTCACCGGGGAGCTGTTTTTT	CASRPSLTGELFF
TRBV6-1	TRBJ2-7	-	-	TGTGCCAGCAGTCCCGTTGGGGGAAGGTATGAGCAGTACTTC	CASSPVGGRYEQYF
TRBV7-3	TRBJ2-2	-	once	TGTGCCAGCAGCCCGGGGACATCCACCGGGGAGCTGTTTTTT	CASSPGTSTGELFF
TRBV18	TRBJ1-1	-	-	TGTGCCAGCTCACCCAGTGACAGTCTTAACACTGAAGCTTTCTTT	CASSPSDSLNTEAFF
TRBV6-5	TRBJ2-1	TRBD2	-	TGTGCCAGCAGTTATCTAGCGGGAAGAAGGACACCCGAGCAGTTCTTC	CASSYLAGRRTPEQFF
TRBV4-1	TRBJ2-1	-	-	TGCGCCAGCAGCCAAAGCTTCCCAGGGAAGGCCTACAATGAGCAGTTCTTC	CASSQSFPGKAYNEQFF
TRBV12-5	TRBJ2-5	-	-	TGTGCTAGTGGTTTGGACAACTTACCGAGACCGGCGGGAGAGACCCAGTACTTC	CASGLDNLPRPAGETQYF
TRBV30	TRBJ2-7	TRBD1	-	TGTGCCTGGACTGGGACAGGGGCCGAGCAGTACTTC	CAWTGTGAEQYF
TRBV2	TRBJ1-1	-	-	TGTGCCAGCGGGGGGACTGGGCGGACTGAAGCTTTCTTT	CASGGTGRTEAFF
TRBV29-1	TRBJ1-1	-	-	TGCAGCGTCAGGTTACAGGGGAACACTGAAGCTTTCTTT	CSVRLQGNTEAFF
TRBV6-6	TRBJ2-7	-	-	TGTGCCAGCAGTCGGGACCGGTCCTACGAGCAGTACTTC	CASSRDRSYEQYF
TRBV7-2	TRBJ1-2	TRBD1	once	TGTGCCAGCAGCTTAATGGACAGGGTTAACTATGGCTACACCTTC	CASSLMDRVNYGYTF
TRBV6-6	TRBJ2-7	TRBD1	-	TGTGCCAGCAGTTACGGGACAGACTCCTACGAGCAGTACTTC	CASSYGTDSYEQYF
TRBV10-3	TRBJ2-3	TRBD2	-	TGTGCCATCAGTTTAGCGGGGGGGCGAACAGATACGCAGTATTTT	CAISLAGGRTDTQYF
TRBV6-1	TRBJ1-2	-	-	TGTGCCAGCAGCAGGGAGGGCCCTAACTATGGCTACACCTTC	CASSREGPNYGYTF
TRBV4-1	TRBJ1-1	-	-	TGCGCCCCCCGGCCGAAACAGGACACTGAAGCTTTCTTT	CAPRPKQDTEAFF
TRBV5-4	TRBJ2-7	TRBD2	-	TGTGCCAGCAGCTTGGGCTCTTCGGGGGGGCAGGAGCAGTACTTC	CASSLGSSGGQEQYF
TRBV19	TRBJ1-4	-	-	TGTGCCAGTACCCCTCTTGCAGGGAGAGGCGAAAAACTGTTTTTT	CASTPLAGRGEKLFF
TRBV5-1	TRBJ1-2	-	-	TGCGCCAGCAGCTTGGACAGTCCGGCGGTAGGCTACACCTTC	CASSLDSPAVGYTF
TRBV9	TRBJ2-5	-	-	TGTGCCAGCAGCGTAGACCCGGGGGCACAACAGACCCAGTACTTC	CASSVDPGAQQTQYF
TRBV11-2	TRBJ2-7	-	-	TGTGCCAGCAGCTTCCCAGGGGACGAGCAGTACTTC	CASSFPGDEQYF
TRBV6-1	TRBJ1-3	-	-	TGTGCCAGCAGTGAAGCTGAGAACCGGGCCGGAAACACCATATATTTT	CASSEAENRAGNTIYF
TRBV11-2	TRBJ2-7	-	-	TGTGCCAGCAGTGCAATCCCGGGCTACGAGCAGTACTTC	CASSAIPGYEQYF
TRBV7-2	TRBJ1-3	-	-	TGTGCCAGCAGCTTAGTGGGACAATCCTCTGGAAACACCATATATTTT	CASSLVGQSSGNTIYF
TRBV5-1	TRBJ2-7	TRBD2	-	TGCGCCAGCAGCTTGGGGGAGGGCCCCTCCTACGAGCAGTACTTC	CASSLGEGPSYEQYF
TRBV4-1	TRBJ2-5	-	-	TGCGCCAGCAGCCGGACTTCCCGGGGAGGAGAGACCCAGTACTTC	CASSRTSRGGETQYF